What follows are 25 T cell receptor beta chains derived from one specimen sequenced in a study of blood T cell repertoires in COVID-19 (dated by TCRdb to 2020 to 2022). Receptor amplification or capture employed the immunoSEQ multiplex PCR assay. The immuneACCESS repertoire file appears here via TCRdb, limited to in-frame rearrangements. These files lack a portion of the clones; in checked studies, under half of the deficit traces to unresolved V genes, and the cause of the others is not known. The table for this sample lists fewer than 150,000 clones; under 85% of them were counted only once. The leading ten clones occupy about 20% of the sample. The sequenced sample consisted of PBMCs or T cells enriched from blood (not recorded which). The receptors originated from a man under 40 who had recovered from COVID-19.

This clone was detected ten times or more. The chain employs TRBV3-1 (or the pseudogene TRBV3-2) and TRBJ2-7, with D possibly TRBD2 on 6 matching bases. Trimming took 0 bases from V and 6 from J, leaving 12 bases between them. This CDR3 comprises 14 residues. In germline, CDR1 is LGHDT, CDR2 YNNKEL (reference sequence). CDR3 protein: CASSQDPRESEQYF. The CDR3 coding sequence is TGTGCCAGCAGCCAAGATCCACGGGAGTCCGAGCAGTACTTC.

This chain connects TRBV6-6 to TRBJ2-1, with D tentatively TRBD2 (6 bases). Trimming took off 6 bases at V and 0 bases at J, with 18 bases between the two ends. The CDR3 totals 17 residues. Germline V gene sequence: CDR1 MNHNY, CDR2 SVGAGI (reference sequence). The DNA of the CDR3 is TGTGCCAGCAGCCGAGCGGTGGCGGGGAGCTCCTACAATGAGCAGTTCTTC. This codes for CASSRAVAGSSYNEQFF.

This clone was seen just once. The chain couples TRBV5-1 to TRBJ1-1; TRBD1 matches 8 bases. Germline CDR1 reads SGHRS; CDR2 reads YFSETQ. V gave up 4 bases and J gave up 0 bases; unmatched junction bases: 8. The CDR3 loop spans 16 amino acids. The CDR3 is CASSPGQGGMNTEAFF. The CDR3 region has the DNA TGCGCCAGCAGCCCCGGACAGGGAGGAATGAACACTGAAGCTTTCTTT.

This chain uses TRBV5-6 with TRBJ1-4; D is unresolved. The CDR3 has 14 residues. The germline V and J ends were trimmed by 2 bases and 0 bases, with 5 bases remaining between them. CDR1 is SGHDT and CDR2 is YYEEEE in the germline V gene. This chain's CDR3 is CASSFRTTNEKLFF. As DNA, the CDR3 is TGTGCCAGCAGCTTCAGGACAACTAATGAAAAACTGTTTTTT.

The chain combines TRBV27 with TRBJ1-5; tentatively, D is TRBD1 (6 bases). V was cut by 0 bases and J by 5 bases, with 11 bases left in between. This CDR3 is 15 amino acids long. Germline CDR1 is MNHEY and CDR2 is SMNVEV (reference sequence). CDR3 DNA: TGTGCCAGCAGTTTATCGCTACAGGGCGATCAGCCCCAGCATTTT. As protein: CASSLSLQGDQPQHF.

This chain uses TRBV18 with TRBJ1-2, with D possibly being TRBD1 (5 bases). Trimming shortened V by 2 bases and J by 7 bases, and 11 bases separated the two germline ends. Germline CDR1 and CDR2: KGHSH and LQKENI. The CDR3 contains 13 residues. The CDR3 sequence is CASSPGRDPGYTF. CDR3 DNA sequence: TGTGCCAGCTCACCAGGCAGGGATCCTGGCTACACCTTC.

The sample holds a few counts of this clone. The CDR3 here is CASSLDRTEAFF. The CDR3 nucleotides are TGCGCCAGCAGCTTGGATCGGACTGAAGCTTTCTTT. The genes are TRBV5-1 and TRBJ1-1; D unresolved. Germline V gene data show CDR1 as SGHRS and CDR2 as YFSETQ. Trimming left V 0 bases short and J 5 bases short, with 5 bases between. The CDR3 has 12 residues.

This clone appeared a single time. This chain connects TRBV5-4 to TRBJ1-1; unclear D gene. The CDR3 has 14 amino acids. V dropped 4 bases and J dropped 0 bases, with 10 bases sitting between them. Germline-derived CDR1 and CDR2 are SGHNT and YYREEE (reference sequence). The CDR3 here is CASSMQQMNTEAFF. The CDR3 nucleotides are TGTGCCAGCAGCATGCAACAGATGAACACTGAAGCTTTCTTT.

The chain recombines TRBV6-5 with TRBJ1-5, with D perhaps matching TRBD1 (6 bases). CDR3 size: 16 residues. Trimming took 3 bases from V and 2 from J, leaving 14 bases between them. Germline CDR1 and CDR2: MNHEY and SVGAGI. The CDR3 DNA reads as TGTGCCAGCAGTTATCCCGGGACATTGGGCAATCAGCCCCAGCATTTT. Amino acids: CASSYPGTLGNQPQHF.

The V and J genes are TRBV29-1 and TRBJ1-1, with D perhaps TRBD1 (5 bases). Trimming removed 4 bases from V and 3 bases from J, with 9 bases in between. The CDR3 consists of 12 residues. The V gene's germline CDR1 is SQVTM and CDR2 ANQGSEA. CDR3 DNA sequence: TGCAGCGTTGGACAGTATTACACTGAAGCTTTCTTT. Amino acid sequence: CSVGQYYTEAFF.

The chain has TRBV19 and TRBJ2-1; TRBD2 matches 9 bases. Looked up from germline, CDR1 is LNHDA and CDR2 is SQIVND (reference sequence). The J segment lost 2 bases and the V segment lost 11 bases, leaving 13 bases of the junction unmatched. The CDR3 covers 16 residues. The CDR3 DNA is TGTGCCTCTAAGTTTACTAGCGGGCCTACCTACAATGAGCAGTTCTTC. Its protein product is CASKFTSGPTYNEQFF.

This sequence joins TRBV19 and TRBJ1-1, with 10 nucleotides matching TRBD1. CDR3 length equals 14 residues. J was trimmed by 3 bases and V by 8 bases; bases with no gene match: 6. Germline lookup yields CDR1 LNHDA and CDR2 SQIVND (reference sequence). CDR3 DNA: TGTGCCAGTTACCGGGACAGGGGCGACACTGAAGCTTTCTTT. This translates into CASYRDRGDTEAFF.

This rearrangement joins TRBV18 to TRBJ2-1, with 10 bases fitting TRBD2. Per the germline V gene, CDR1 is KGHSH and CDR2 is LQKENI. With V trimmed by 3 bases and J by 5 bases, 7 bases remained unmatched. The CDR3 runs to 16 residues. CDR3 region: CASSPSSGSINNEQFF. The CDR3 coding sequence is TGTGCCAGCTCACCGTCTAGCGGGAGCATCAACAATGAGCAGTTCTTC. Complete variable domain (other parts from reference TRBV18 and TRBJ2-1): NAGVMQNPRHLVRRRGQEARLRCSPMKGHSHVYWYRQLPEEGLKFMVYLQKENIIDESGMPKERFSAEFPKEGPSILRIQQVVRGDSAAYFCASSPSSGSINNEQFFGPGTRLTVL.

This clone occurred a few times. The chain has TRBV10-3 and TRBJ2-1, with a tentative D call TRBD1 (6 bases). CDR1 and CDR2 from the germline V gene are ENHRY and SYGVKD. Trimming shortened V by 0 bases and J by 6 bases, and 9 bases separated the two germline ends. The CDR3 runs to 14 residues. CDR3 residues: CAISESPRGNEQFF. The CDR3 region has the DNA TGTGCCATCAGTGAGTCCCCCAGGGGCAATGAGCAGTTCTTC.

The chain recombines TRBV2 with TRBJ1-1; 9 nucleotides match TRBD1. The trim removed 6 bases at V and 11 bases at J, leaving 13 bases unmatched. Germline V gene lookup returns CDR1 SNHLY and CDR2 FYNNEI. The CDR3 has 14 residues. DNA of the CDR3: TGTGCCAGCAGGCCCTCGACAGGGGGACCGGGGGCTTTCTTT. Translated: CASRPSTGGPGAFF.

V usage is TRBV27 and J usage is TRBJ2-5; 11 nucleotides match TRBD1. The V and J ends lost 5 bases and 5 bases, in that order; junction bases with no gene match: 4. CDR3 length equals 14 residues. The germline gives CDR1 MNHEY, CDR2 SMNVEV (reference sequence). The CDR3 region is CASSRTGGWETQYF. The CDR3 nucleotides are TGTGCCAGCAGTCGGACAGGGGGCTGGGAGACCCAGTACTTC.

This clone was seen a handful of times. This chain connects TRBV7-9 to TRBJ1-6, with no clear D. Germline lookup yields CDR1 SEHNR and CDR2 FQNEAQ (reference sequence). Trimming removed 1 base at V and 7 bases at J, with 14 bases between. The CDR3 is 16 residues long. Written as DNA, the CDR3 is TGTGCCAGCAGCTTAGGGGCGTTGACGGTCAATTCACCCCTCCACTTT. Amino acid sequence: CASSLGALTVNSPLHF.

This clone was observed once. The V gene is TRBV29-1, the J gene TRBJ1-4; unclear D gene. The CDR3 sequence is 12 residues long. V was clipped by 5 bases and J by 8 bases, with 12 bases between them. Per germline, CDR1 SQVTM and CDR2 ANQGSEA. The CDR3 DNA follows: TGCAGCGTTACAGTCTCCAGGGAAAAACTGTTTTTT. Translating gives CSVTVSREKLFF. The full variable domain, rest sourced from reference TRBV29-1 and TRBJ1-4, is SAVISQKPSRDICQRGTSLTIQCQVDSQVTMMFWYRQQPGQSLTLIATANQGSEATYESGFVIDKFPISRPNLTFSTLTVSNMSPEDSSIYLCSVTVSREKLFFGSGTQLSVL.

In this sample, this clone turned up a few times. This rearrangement joins TRBV5-1 to TRBJ2-2; weak D call: TRBD2 (6 bases). Germline V gene data show CDR1 as SGHRS and CDR2 as YFSETQ. CDR3 size: 13 residues. The V and J ends lost 6 bases and 6 bases respectively, with 12 bases between them. The CDR3 DNA sequence: TGCGCCAGCAAACTGGAGGGCTCCGGGGAGCTGTTTTTT. Translating it yields CASKLEGSGELFF.

This clone was counted once. The genes are TRBV11-2 and TRBJ2-3; 9 bases are shared with TRBD1. The CDR3 sequence is 16 residues long. CDR1 and CDR2 (germline): SGHAT, FQNNGV. Trimming at V came to 5 bases and at J to 7 bases, leaving 13 bases not matched to a gene. This CDR3 reads CASSGRTGVIRNTQYF. The CDR3 DNA follows: TGTGCCAGCAGCGGCCGGACAGGGGTCATAAGAAATACGCAGTATTTT.

The gene calls are TRBV3-1 (or the pseudogene TRBV3-2) and TRBJ1-2; D remains unclear. Germline V lookup: CDR1 LGHDT, CDR2 YNNKEL (reference sequence). Between the trimmed V and J ends, which lost 1 base and 0 bases, there was a span of 6 bases. The CDR3 runs to 14 residues. CDR3 in amino acids: CASSQGSANYGYTF. The DNA for the CDR3 is TGTGCCAGCAGCCAAGGAAGCGCTAACTATGGCTACACCTTC.

This rearrangement joins TRBV18 to TRBJ2-3; possible D gene TRBD1, 6 bases. V shed 5 bases and J shed 4 bases, with 10 bases lying between them. Germline assignment: CDR1 KGHSH and CDR2 LQKENI. The length of the CDR3 is 13 residues. CDR3 amino acids: CASSATGSDTQYF. CDR3 nucleotides: TGTGCCAGCTCAGCTACAGGGTCAGATACGCAGTATTTT.

This chain uses TRBV28 with TRBJ1-5; D ambiguous. V was shortened by 2 bases and J by 3 bases, with 20 bases between the two germline ends. CDR1 is MDHEN and CDR2 is SYDVKM in the germline V gene. This CDR3 is built from 18 residues. CDR3 DNA sequence: TGTGCCAGCAGTTTAATTGCAGGCGGGCCCTCGGCCAATCAGCCCCAGCATTTT. Protein sequence: CASSLIAGGPSANQPQHF. The full variable domain, rest sourced from reference TRBV28 and TRBJ1-5, is DVKVTQSSRYLVKRTGEKVFLECVQDMDHENMFWYRQDPGLGLRLIYFSYDVKMKEKGDIPEGYSVSREKKERFSLILESASTNQTSMYLCASSLIAGGPSANQPQHFGDGTRLSIL.

This clone was seen a few times. Here the CDR3 DNA reads TGTGCCAGCAGCTCCGGACAGGATAGCACAGATACGCAGTATTTT. It yields the protein CASSSGQDSTDTQYF. The rearrangement joins TRBV7-3 to TRBJ2-3; TRBD1 matches at 7 bases. V lost 4 bases to trimming and J lost 0 bases; unmatched junction nucleotides: 4. CDR3 length: 15 residues. Germline V lookup: CDR1 SGHTA, CDR2 FQGTGA.

The chain couples TRBV9 to TRBJ2-3; 7 bases are shared with TRBD2. CDR3 length: 15 amino acids. The V segment lost 0 bases and the J segment 6 bases; nucleotides outside the gene matches: 7. The V gene's germline CDR1 is SGDLS and CDR2 YYNGEE. In DNA, the CDR3 is TGTGCCAGCAGCGTAGCAGCGGGGATCCCGGATACGCAGTATTTT. Translated, it gives CASSVAAGIPDTQYF.